This entry is about one TCR beta chain. This specimen comes from a study of technical replicates of blood from a few donors. Some clones are missing from TCRdb's copy, which holds only in-frame ones; the method was immunoSEQ multiplex PCR. The data hold about 15,000 clones, with approximately 83% observed a single time. The CDR3 is 17 amino acids. Trimming removed 3 bases from V and 4 bases from J; junction bases left unmatched: 14. This clonotype was sampled from a human donor in good health. Sample: PBMCs. V gene TRBV23-1 combines with J gene TRBJ2-7, with 8 bases lining up with TRBD1. TRBV23-1 is known as an ORF, though its function is uncertain. The DNA of the CDR3 is TGCGCCAGCAGTCAGGAAAGTTCGGCAGGGGGCTGGTACGAGCAGTACTTC. Its protein is CASSQESSAGGWYEQYF.